The clone carrying this T cell receptor (beta chain) was recorded only once. These data belong to a study of blood T cell repertoires in COVID-19. Overall study: Spain, Italy and the United States supplied samples that represented acute and convalescent COVID-19. The cDNA or gDNA used as material had been derived from T cells, B-cell-depleted T cells, or PBMCs.

Method: immunoSEQ multiplex PCR; TCRdb's copy keeps in-frame clones and lacks some. The sample includes nearly 200,000 clones, roughly 84% of them seen just once. Researchers sorted participants into cohorts using their self-reported clinical history. Sequenced sample: PBMCs or T cells enriched from blood (not recorded which). The sequence was obtained from a man aged 40-50 years who had recovered from COVID-19.

The DNA of the CDR3 is TGTGCCAGCAGCGGGTACTCTAATGAAAAACTGTTTTTT. Translating it yields CASSGYSNEKLFF. The rearrangement uses TRBV2 and TRBJ1-4, with D uncertain. V lost 6 bases and J lost 3, with 8 bases in between. This CDR3 spans 13 amino acids. CDR1 is SNHLY and CDR2 is FYNNEI in the germline V gene.